This is a list of T cell receptor beta chains from one sample in a study of T cells in tuberculosis. The table came from immunoSEQ multiplex PCR; TCRdb's copy has only in-frame clones and leaves some out. This table has some 90,000 clones, around 90% appearing once. Sequencing was performed on CD1b-GMM tetramer-negative cells sorted from PBMCs. Receptors originate from an adult woman with latent tuberculosis. Both conserved end residues are part of each CDR3. Fields, in order: D gene, V gene, J gene, clone size, CDR3 DNA, CDR3 protein. D genes are given only for firm matches. Only some rows state a clone size, as once, few, many or a class for expanded clones.

.	TRBV2	TRBJ2-6	.	TGTGCCAGCAGTTCAGTCTCTGGGGCCAACGTCCTGACTTTC	CASSSVSGANVLTF
TRBD2	TRBV19	TRBJ2-1	.	TGTGCCAGTAGTACCGCCCGGCGTGGGGGGGTCGGAGAGCAGTTCTTC	CASSTARRGGVGEQFF
TRBD1	TRBV5-6	TRBJ1-5	.	TGTGCCAGCACTCACCCGGCGCCGGCAGGGGGCAGGCAGCCCCAGCATTTT	CASTHPAPAGGRQPQHF
TRBD1	TRBV7-3	TRBJ1-2	.	TGTGCCAGCAGCCCACAGGGGGCGTACGGCTACACCTTC	CASSPQGAYGYTF
.	TRBV5-1	TRBJ2-5	.	TGCGCCAGCAGCTTAGGGAACAGGGTGCACCAAGAGACCCAGTACTTC	CASSLGNRVHQETQYF
TRBD2	TRBV6-1	TRBJ2-1	.	TGTGCCAGCAGTGAGAATCCCTTAGCGGGGGGAAACTACAATGAGCAGTTCTTC	CASSENPLAGGNYNEQFF
TRBD2	TRBV10-3	TRBJ2-3	.	TGTGCCACCGTAGCGGGGGCCCCCGGGCCAGATACGCAGTATTTT	CATVAGAPGPDTQYF
.	TRBV6-5	TRBJ2-2	.	TGTGCCAGCAGGCCTACAGGGTCCGGGGAGCTGTTTTTT	CASRPTGSGELFF
.	TRBV19	TRBJ1-2	.	TGTGCCAGTAGTATTACTGGACAGAAGGCTGGCTACACCTTC	CASSITGQKAGYTF
TRBD2	TRBV2	TRBJ2-3	.	TGTGCCAGCACCGGGGCGGGGGGGCCCACAGATACGCAGTATTTT	CASTGAGGPTDTQYF
.	TRBV14	TRBJ1-6	.	TGTGCCAGCAGCCTAGGGGGTGTGGGGTCACCCCTCCACTTT	CASSLGGVGSPLHF
TRBD1	TRBV10-3	TRBJ1-2	.	TGTGCCATCGCCATGGACAGGAACTATGGCTACACCTTC	CAIAMDRNYGYTF
.	TRBV14	TRBJ1-2	.	TGTGCCAGCAGCCAAGAACGAGGCGGGGCTTCTAACTATGGCTACACCTTC	CASSQERGGASNYGYTF
.	TRBV6-6	TRBJ2-6	.	TGTGCCACTGGGGCGAGAAACTCTGGGGCCAACGTCCTGACTTTC	CATGARNSGANVLTF
.	TRBV14	TRBJ2-1	once	TGTGCCAGCAGCCAAGATCATAAGGCAGGGGTGGATGAGCAGTTCTTC	CASSQDHKAGVDEQFF
.	TRBV11-2	TRBJ2-2	.	TGTGCCAGCAGCAAAGGGACTCGCCAGAACACCGGGGAGCTGTTTTTT	CASSKGTRQNTGELFF
TRBD1	TRBV27	TRBJ1-6	once	TGTGCCAGCAGTCCAGGACAGGGCCTCACCCCCCTCCACTTT	CASSPGQGLTPLHF
.	TRBV6-5	TRBJ1-5	.	TGTGCCAGCAGTTACTCGGGGGGGCCCCATCAGCCCCAGCATTTT	CASSYSGGPHQPQHF
TRBD2	TRBV18	TRBJ2-1	.	TGTGCCAGCTCACTCGGGGGGGGCCCGGAAGAGCAGTTCTTC	CASSLGGGPEEQFF
.	TRBV2	TRBJ2-5	once	TGTGCCAGCAGTGGCGGGGAGACCCAGTACTTC	CASSGGETQYF
TRBD2	TRBV9	TRBJ2-1	.	TGTGCCAGCAGCGTAGGTTCTAGCGGGGGGGGTGAGCAGTTCTTC	CASSVGSSGGGEQFF
.	TRBV11-2	TRBJ2-5	.	TGTGCCAGCAGCTTGACACTTCAAGAGACCCAGTACTTC	CASSLTLQETQYF
TRBD1	TRBV10-3	TRBJ1-6	.	TGTGCCATCAGTAGACAGGGCTATAATTCACCCCTCCACTTT	CAISRQGYNSPLHF
TRBD1	TRBV4-2	TRBJ2-1	.	TGTGCCAGCAGCCAAGCGACAGGGGAGCAGTTCTTC	CASSQATGEQFF
TRBD2	TRBV5-4	TRBJ2-7	.	TGTGCCAGCAGCTTCCCGGGAGGTTCCATTTCCTACGAGCAGTACTTC	CASSFPGGSISYEQYF
.	TRBV11-2	TRBJ2-2	.	TGTGCCAGCAGCCTTAGACAGGCGAACACCGGGGAGCTGTTTTTT	CASSLRQANTGELFF
TRBD2	TRBV27	TRBJ2-1	.	TGTGCCAGCAGTACGCTTGAAGCGGGGGGAGCTGAGAGCTCCTACAATGAGCAGTTCTTC	CASSTLEAGGAESSYNEQFF
.	TRBV5-4	TRBJ1-1	.	TGTGCCAGCAGCTTCCGGAACACTGAAGCTTTCTTT	CASSFRNTEAFF
TRBD2	TRBV29-1	TRBJ2-3	.	TGCAGCGTTGGCGGACTAGCGGGCGGGTCGGATACGCAGTATTTT	CSVGGLAGGSDTQYF
.	TRBV6-1	TRBJ1-5	.	TGTGCCAGCAGTGAAACTGGACAGTTCAATCAGCCCCAGCATTTT	CASSETGQFNQPQHF
.	TRBV19	TRBJ1-6	few	TGTGCCAGTAGTATCGCGGATTCACCCCTCCACTTT	CASSIADSPLHF
.	TRBV19	TRBJ2-2	few	TGTGCCAGTACCCTTGTACAGCAGAACACCGGGGAGCTGTTTTTT	CASTLVQQNTGELFF
TRBD1	TRBV5-1	TRBJ2-2	.	TGCGCCAGCAGCGCGAGAGGCGGGACAGGGAGTACCGGGGAGCTGTTTTTT	CASSARGGTGSTGELFF
.	TRBV11-1	TRBJ1-1	.	TGTGCCAGCAGCCCGGGTTGGAACACTGAAGCTTTCTTT	CASSPGWNTEAFF
.	TRBV2	TRBJ2-6	.	TGTGCCAGCAGGGGAGTGGCTTCTTTTGGGGCCAACGTCCTGACTTTC	CASRGVASFGANVLTF
.	TRBV27	TRBJ1-1	.	TGTGCCAGCAGTTTTAACGGGAAAGCTTTCTTT	CASSFNGKAFF
TRBD2	TRBV9	TRBJ2-2	once	TGTGCCAGCAGCGTTCTAGCGGGAGACGGGGAGCTGTTTTTT	CASSVLAGDGELFF
TRBD1	TRBV11-2	TRBJ1-2	.	TGTGCCAGCACCTACGGACAGGGGCCCAACTCTAACTATGGCTACACCTTC	CASTYGQGPNSNYGYTF
.	TRBV9	TRBJ1-4	once	TGTGCCAGCAGCCCCCGGGACACGCCTAATGAAAAACTGTTTTTT	CASSPRDTPNEKLFF
TRBD1	TRBV19	TRBJ1-4	.	TGTGCCAGTAGCCCGGGACAGGGCAATGAAAAACTGTTTTTT	CASSPGQGNEKLFF
TRBD1	TRBV27	TRBJ1-5	once	TGTGCCAGCAGTAGGGGACAGACCAATCAGCCCCAGCATTTT	CASSRGQTNQPQHF